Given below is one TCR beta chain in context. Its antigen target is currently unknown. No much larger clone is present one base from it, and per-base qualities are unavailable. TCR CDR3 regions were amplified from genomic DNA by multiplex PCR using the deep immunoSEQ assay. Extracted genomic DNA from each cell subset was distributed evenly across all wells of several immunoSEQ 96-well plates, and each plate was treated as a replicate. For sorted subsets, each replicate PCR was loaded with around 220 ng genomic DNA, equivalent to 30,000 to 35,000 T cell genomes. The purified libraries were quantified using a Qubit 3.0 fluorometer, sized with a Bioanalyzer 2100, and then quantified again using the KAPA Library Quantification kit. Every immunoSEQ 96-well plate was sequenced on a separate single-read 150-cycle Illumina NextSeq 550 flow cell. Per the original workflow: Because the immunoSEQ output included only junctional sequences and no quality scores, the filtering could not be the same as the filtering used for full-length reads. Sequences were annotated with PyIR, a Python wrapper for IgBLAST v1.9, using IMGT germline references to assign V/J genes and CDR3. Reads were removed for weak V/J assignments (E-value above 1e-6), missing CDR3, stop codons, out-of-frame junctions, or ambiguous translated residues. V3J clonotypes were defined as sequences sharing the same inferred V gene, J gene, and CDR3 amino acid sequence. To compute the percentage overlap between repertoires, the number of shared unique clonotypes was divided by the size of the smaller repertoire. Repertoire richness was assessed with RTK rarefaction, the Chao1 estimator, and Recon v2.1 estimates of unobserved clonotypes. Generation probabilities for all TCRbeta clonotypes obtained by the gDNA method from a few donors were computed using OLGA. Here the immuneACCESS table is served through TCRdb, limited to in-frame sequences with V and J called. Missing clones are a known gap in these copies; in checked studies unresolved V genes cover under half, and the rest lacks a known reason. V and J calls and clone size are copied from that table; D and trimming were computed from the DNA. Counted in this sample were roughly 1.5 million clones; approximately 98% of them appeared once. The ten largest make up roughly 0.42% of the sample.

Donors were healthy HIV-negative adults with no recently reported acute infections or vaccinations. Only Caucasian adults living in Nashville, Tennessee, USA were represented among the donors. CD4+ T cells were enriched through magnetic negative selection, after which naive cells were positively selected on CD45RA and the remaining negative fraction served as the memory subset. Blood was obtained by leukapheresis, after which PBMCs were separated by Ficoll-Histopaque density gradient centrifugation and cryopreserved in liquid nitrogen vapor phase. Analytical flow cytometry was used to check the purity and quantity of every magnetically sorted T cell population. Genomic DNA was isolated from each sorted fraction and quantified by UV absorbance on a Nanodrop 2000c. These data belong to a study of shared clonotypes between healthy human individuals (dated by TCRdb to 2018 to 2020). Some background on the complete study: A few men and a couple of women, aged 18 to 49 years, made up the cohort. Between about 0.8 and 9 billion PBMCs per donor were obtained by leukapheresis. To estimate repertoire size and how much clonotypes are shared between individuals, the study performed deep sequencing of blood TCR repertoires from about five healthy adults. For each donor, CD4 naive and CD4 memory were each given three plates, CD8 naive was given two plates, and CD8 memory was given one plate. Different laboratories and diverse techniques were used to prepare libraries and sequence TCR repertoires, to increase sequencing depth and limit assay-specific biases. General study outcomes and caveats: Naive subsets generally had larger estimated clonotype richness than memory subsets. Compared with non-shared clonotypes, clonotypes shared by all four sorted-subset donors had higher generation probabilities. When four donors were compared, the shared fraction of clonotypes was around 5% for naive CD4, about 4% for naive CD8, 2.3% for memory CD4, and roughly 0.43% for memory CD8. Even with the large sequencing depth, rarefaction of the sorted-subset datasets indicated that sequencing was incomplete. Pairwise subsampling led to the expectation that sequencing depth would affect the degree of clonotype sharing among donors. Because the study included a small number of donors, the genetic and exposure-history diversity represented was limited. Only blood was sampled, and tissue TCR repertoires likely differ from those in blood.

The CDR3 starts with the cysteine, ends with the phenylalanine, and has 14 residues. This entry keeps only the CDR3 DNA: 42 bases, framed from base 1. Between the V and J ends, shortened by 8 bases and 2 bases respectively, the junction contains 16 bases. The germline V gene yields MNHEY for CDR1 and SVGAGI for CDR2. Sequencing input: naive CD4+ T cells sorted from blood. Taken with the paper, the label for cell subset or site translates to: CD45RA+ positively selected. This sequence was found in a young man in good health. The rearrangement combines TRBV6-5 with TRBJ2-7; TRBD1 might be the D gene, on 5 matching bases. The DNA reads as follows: TGTGCCAGCGGAGTCACAGGACCTACCTACGAGCAGTACTTC. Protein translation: CASGVTGPTYEQYF.